These 22 T cell receptor beta chains were sequenced from one sample in a study of OX40 agonist ivuxolimab in advanced cancers. Generated by immunoSEQ multiplex PCR, the TCRdb table keeps only in-frame clones and is missing some. The profile covers tens of thousands of clones, with 86% appearing a single time and 35% taken by the ten largest. The source material was CD4+ or CD8+ T cells sorted from blood, sampled in a trial of the OX40 agonist ivuxolimab. The receptors here all came from an adult with an advanced solid tumor such as melanoma, head and neck, liver or kidney cancer.

The chain is built from TRBV6-6 and TRBJ1-2; possibly TRBD1 for D (5 bases). V lost 0 bases, J lost 4 bases, and 12 bases lay in between. CDR1 and CDR2 from the germline V gene are MNHNY and SVGAGI (reference sequence). This CDR3 is built from 15 residues. The CDR3 reads CASSYSGRTIYGYTF. The CDR3 DNA follows: TGTGCCAGCAGTTACTCGGGACGGACGATCTATGGCTACACCTTC.

The CDR3 reads CASSLRAAGNTIYF. DNA of the CDR3: TGTGCCAGCAGCTTGAGGGCGGCTGGAAACACCATATATTTT. The V gene is TRBV5-4, the J gene TRBJ1-3; D remains ambiguous. Looked up from germline, CDR1 is SGHNT and CDR2 is YYREEE (reference sequence). The V gene lost 1 base and the J gene lost 2 bases, with 7 bases spanning the gap. The CDR3 runs 14 residues.

The chain employs TRBV30 and TRBJ2-2, with D perhaps TRBD2 (6 bases). The CDR3 has 14 residues. V gave up 5 bases and J gave up 0 bases, with 10 bases separating them. The germline gives CDR1 GTSNPN, CDR2 SVGIG (reference sequence). CDR3 sequence: CAWLAGTNTGELFF. In DNA form, the CDR3 reads TGTGCCTGGCTCGCGGGGACGAACACCGGGGAGCTGTTTTTT.

The gene calls are TRBV21-1 and TRBJ2-5; the D segment call TRBD2 is taken from the table without a DNA check. TRBV21-1 is shown as a pseudogene. The CDR3 sequence is 16 residues long. CDR3 sequence: CASGGTSTQYQETQYF. As DNA, the CDR3 is TGTGCCAGCGGGGGGACGTCGACTCAGTACCAAGAGACCCAGTACTTC.

The chain links TRBV9 to TRBJ1-2; 7 positions match TRBD1. V shed 2 bases, J shed 0 bases, and the junction held 7 bases outside the gene matches. Germline assignment: CDR1 SGDLS and CDR2 YYNGEE. The CDR3 is made up of 16 amino acids. The CDR3 sequence: CASSVGGGASNYGYTF. The DNA of the CDR3 is TGTGCCAGCAGCGTTGGAGGGGGCGCGTCTAACTATGGCTACACCTTC.

The chain couples TRBV13 to TRBJ2-1; 9 positions match TRBD2. The CDR3 contains 15 residues. V was pared by 5 bases and J by 4 bases, with 6 bases of the junction left unmatched. Looked up from germline, CDR1 is PRHDT and CDR2 is FYEKMQ (reference sequence). CDR3 in DNA: TGTGCCAGCAGCCCCAAGCGGGAGGATTACAATGAGCAGTTCTTC. As protein: CASSPKREDYNEQFF. The whole variable domain, remainder taken from reference TRBV13 and TRBJ2-1, is AAGVIQSPRHLIKEKRETATLKCYPIPRHDTVYWYQQGPGQDPQFLISFYEKMQSDKGSIPDRFSAQQFSDYHSELNMSSLELGDSALYFCASSPKREDYNEQFFGPGTRLTVL.

This chain joins TRBV25-1 and TRBJ2-1; the match to TRBD1 covers 9 bases. The germline gives CDR1 MGHDK, CDR2 SYGVNS. The CDR3 runs to 14 residues. V dropped 4 bases and J dropped 9; count of bases not matched to a gene: 7. As DNA, the CDR3 is TGTGCCAGCAGTGGCGACAGGGGGTCTGCTGAGCAGTTCTTC. Translating gives CASSGDRGSAEQFF.

This clone was seen only once. CDR3 bases: TGTGCCAGCAGTTTGGACCTGGCAGGTCCGGGACAGACCTTCTACGAGCAGTACTTC. Encoded protein: CASSLDLAGPGQTFYEQYF. The chain joins TRBV27 to TRBJ2-7, with TRBD1 matching over 7 bases. J lost 3 bases, V lost 3 bases, and 20 bases had no gene match. Germline assignment: CDR1 MNHEY and CDR2 SMNVEV (reference sequence). The CDR3 totals 19 residues.

The chain employs TRBV6-1 and TRBJ2-5, with D unclear. Germline V CDR1 and CDR2: MNHNS, SASEGT. Deletions cut 6 bases from V and 3 bases from J, with 11 bases between. CDR3 length: 13 residues. The CDR3 nucleotides read TGTGCCAGCAGAGAACCCCAGGAAGAGACCCAGTACTTC. It encodes CASREPQEETQYF.

V usage is TRBV18 and J usage is TRBJ1-4, with 7 bases matching TRBD1. The CDR3 extends over 15 amino acids. Germline V CDR1 and CDR2: KGHSH, LQKENI. V lost 3 bases, J lost 3 bases, and 4 bases stayed unmatched. The CDR3 nucleotides read TGTGCCAGCTCACCGGTCCAGGGGGCTAATGAAAAACTGTTTTTT. It is translated as CASSPVQGANEKLFF.

The chain combines TRBV18 with TRBJ2-3; 7 bases are a match to TRBD1. With 3 bases clipped from V and 4 bases from J, the junction kept 4 bases outside the gene matches. Germline loops: CDR1 KGHSH, CDR2 LQKENI. The CDR3 contains 14 residues. The CDR3 DNA is TGTGCCAGCTCACCCGGACAGGTCGCAGATACGCAGTATTTT. Its translation: CASSPGQVADTQYF.

This clone was observed a single time. This rearrangement joins TRBV5-1 to TRBJ2-5; D may be TRBD1 or TRBD2 (6 bases each). Germline CDR1 reads SGHRS; CDR2 reads YFSETQ. The CDR3 spans 14 residues. Trimming shortened V by 4 bases and J by 7 bases, and 17 bases separated the two germline ends. The CDR3 DNA follows: TGCGCCAGCAGCCAGGAGGGGGGAGTCGGGACCCAGTACTTC. It translates to CASSQEGGVGTQYF.

This clone was counted between two and nine times. The chain recombines TRBV14 with TRBJ1-3; D is unresolved. In germline, CDR1 is SGHDN, CDR2 FVKESK. The V and J ends lost 4 bases and 4 bases respectively, with 5 bases between them. CDR3 length: 12 residues. The CDR3 protein is CASSRAGNTIYF. The CDR3 DNA reads as TGTGCCAGCAGCCGGGCAGGAAACACCATATATTTT. Full variable domain (remainder filled in from reference TRBV14 and TRBJ1-3): EAGVTQFPSHSVIEKGQTVTLRCDPISGHDNLYWYRRVMGKEIKFLLHFVKESKQDESGMPNNRFLAERTGGTYSTLKVQPAELEDSGVYFCASSRAGNTIYFGEGSWLTVV.

CDR3 residues: CASSLGRGTYNEQFF. For the CDR3, the DNA is TGTGCCAGCAGCTTAGGTAGGGGTACCTACAATGAGCAGTTCTTC. J is TRBJ2-1 and V is TRBV7-8, with D tentatively TRBD1 (5 bases). With 1 base removed from V and 2 bases from J, the gap between germline ends came to 9 bases. There are 15 residues in the CDR3. Germline values: CDR1 SGHVS, CDR2 FQNEAQ.

CDR3 amino acids: CASSGSGTGNNEQFF. The DNA of the CDR3 is TGTGCCAGCAGTGGATCCGGGACAGGGAATAATGAGCAGTTCTTC. The chain uses TRBV6-1 and TRBJ2-1; 9 bases line up with TRBD1. Germline-derived CDR1 and CDR2 are MNHNS and SASEGT. The CDR3 consists of 15 residues. J gave up 7 bases and V 4 bases, and 8 bases lay outside the gene matches.

This clone has a single count. This sequence joins TRBV7-9 and TRBJ1-2; D is unresolved. This CDR3 is 14 amino acids long. Germline assignment: CDR1 SEHNR and CDR2 FQNEAQ (reference sequence). The germline V and J ends were trimmed by 4 bases and 2 bases, with 11 bases remaining between them. Here the CDR3 DNA reads TGTGCCAGCAGCTCAATAGTGAAAAACTATGGCTACACCTTC. The encoded protein is CASSSIVKNYGYTF.

This sequence joins TRBV11-2 and TRBJ2-5, with D maybe TRBD1 (5 bases). V was cut by 5 bases and J by 0 bases, with 10 bases left in between. This CDR3 spans 14 amino acids. Looked up from germline, CDR1 is SGHAT and CDR2 is FQNNGV. In DNA, the CDR3 is TGTGCCAGCAGCATCGCAGGGTACCAAGAGACCCAGTACTTC. Translated, it gives CASSIAGYQETQYF.

The rearrangement joins TRBV7-9 to TRBJ2-7; 9 bases line up with TRBD1. The CDR3 sequence is 16 residues long. CDR1 is SEHNR, CDR2 FQNEAQ, per germline (reference sequence). V dropped 5 bases and J dropped 4; count of bases not matched to a gene: 12. DNA of the CDR3: TGTGCCAGCAGCCCCCCCCCGGGGACAGGGTCTTACGAGCAGTACTTC. It is translated as CASSPPPGTGSYEQYF.

The chain carries TRBV5-1 and TRBJ2-1; 10 positions match TRBD1. CDR1 and CDR2 (germline): SGHRS, YFSETQ. The J segment lost 7 bases and the V segment lost 4 bases, leaving 8 bases of the junction unmatched. The CDR3 runs to 15 residues. The CDR3 sequence is CASSLVGTGVNEQFF. CDR3 in DNA: TGCGCCAGCAGCCTGGTAGGGACAGGGGTTAATGAGCAGTTCTTC.

The chain is built from TRBV4-1 and TRBJ2-7, with 11 bases matching TRBD2. In germline, CDR1 is MGHRA, CDR2 YSYEKL. The CDR3 is made up of 15 amino acids. The V segment lost 2 bases and the J segment 7 bases; nucleotides outside the gene matches: 7. CDR3: CASSQSGLAVGEQYF. Here the CDR3 DNA reads TGCGCCAGCAGCCAATCGGGACTAGCGGTCGGGGAGCAGTACTTC.

This clone was recorded only once. The chain recombines TRBV6-1 with TRBJ1-5; 9 nucleotides align to TRBD1. Germline CDR1 reads MNHNS; CDR2 reads SASEGT. This CDR3 has 15 amino acids. V shed 6 bases and J 2 bases; nucleotides not matched to a gene: 5. CDR3 DNA sequence: TGTGCCAGCAGCTTACAGGGGGCTGGCAATCAGCCCCAGCATTTT. It specifies CASSLQGAGNQPQHF.

This clone appeared once. The chain couples TRBV28 to TRBJ2-3; unclear D gene. The CDR3 has 14 residues. The germline CDR1 and CDR2 sequences are MDHEN and SYDVKM. Trimming took 2 bases from V and 4 from J, leaving 10 bases between them. The CDR3 spells CASSLVRWPDTQYF. For the CDR3, the DNA is TGTGCCAGCAGTTTAGTAAGGTGGCCAGATACGCAGTATTTT.